The 14 T cell receptor beta chains below were found in one sample sequenced in a study of blood T cell repertoires in COVID-19. Some clones are missing from TCRdb's copy, which holds only in-frame ones; the method was immunoSEQ multiplex PCR. The table shows over 200,000 clones, with about 87% occurring only once. The sequenced sample consisted of PBMCs or T cells enriched from blood (not recorded which). Source of these receptors: a woman in her 30s who had been exposed to COVID-19.

J is TRBJ2-2 and V is TRBV24-1; D is unclear. The CDR3 has 14 amino acids. V was trimmed by 4 bases and J by 4 bases, leaving 9 bases between them. CDR1 KGHDR and CDR2 SFDVKD come from the germline V gene. The DNA of the CDR3 is TGTGCCACCAGTGACTCCGGGTTCACCGGGGAGCTGTTTTTT. Translating gives CATSDSGFTGELFF.

The chain combines TRBV4-1 with TRBJ2-7, with 7 nucleotides matching TRBD1. Losses at the gene ends were 8 bases for V and 1 base for J; bases not matched to a gene: 8. CDR3 length equals 14 residues. Germline loops: CDR1 MGHRA, CDR2 YSYEKL. The CDR3 region has the DNA TGCGCCAGCGGGAAACAGGGGTCGTCCTACGAGCAGTACTTC. Translation gives CASGKQGSSYEQYF.

This sequence joins TRBV7-2 and TRBJ2-3, with 10 bases identical to TRBD2. CDR3 size: 16 residues. J lost 4 bases, V lost 5 bases, and 9 bases had no gene match. Germline V gene lookup returns CDR1 SGHTA and CDR2 FQGNSA. The CDR3 sequence is CASSRRLAGFADTQYF. The CDR3 coding sequence is TGTGCCAGCAGCCGCCGACTAGCGGGCTTTGCAGATACGCAGTATTTT.

The genes are TRBV10-1 and TRBJ2-7, with D possibly matching TRBD1 (5 bases). The V end was cut by 9 bases, the J end by 0 bases, with 12 bases between. The CDR3 is 13 amino acids. The germline V gene encodes CDR1 WNHNN and CDR2 SYGVQD (reference sequence). The CDR3 region is CASSQGNSYEQYF. CDR3 bases: TGCGCCAGTTCGCAGGGAAACTCCTACGAGCAGTACTTC.

The chain recombines TRBV5-1 with TRBJ2-1; 9 bases agree with TRBD2. With V trimmed by 2 bases and J by 4 bases, 10 bases remained unmatched. Looked up from germline, CDR1 is SGHRS and CDR2 is YFSETQ. The CDR3 covers 17 residues. DNA for the CDR3: TGCGCCAGCAGCTTTTGGGCTAGCGGGGAAACTTACAATGAGCAGTTCTTC. It translates to CASSFWASGETYNEQFF.

This clone came up a few times. The chain combines TRBV13 with TRBJ2-1; D gene unclear. The V and J ends lost 6 bases and 8 bases respectively, with 14 bases between them. Per the germline V gene, CDR1 is PRHDT and CDR2 is FYEKMQ (reference sequence). This CDR3 has 13 residues. The chain's CDR3 is CASRRAPLHEQFF. CDR3 DNA sequence: TGTGCCAGCAGGAGAGCCCCTCTCCATGAGCAGTTCTTC.

This chain uses TRBV11-2 with TRBJ2-7; 10 bases agree with TRBD1. This CDR3 region has 16 residues. Per germline, CDR1 SGHAT and CDR2 FQNNGV. Trimming cost V 4 bases and J 5 bases; bases outside gene matches: 11. The CDR3 region is CASSSSLGTGDDEQYF. In nucleotides, the CDR3 is TGTGCCAGCAGCTCGTCCCTCGGGACAGGGGACGACGAGCAGTACTTC.

V and J are TRBV4-2 and TRBJ2-3; no clear D gene. The germline CDR1 and CDR2 sequences are LGHNA and YNFKEQ. The CDR3 is 12 residues long. V shed 4 bases and J shed 1 base, with 3 bases lying between them. In DNA, the CDR3 is TGTGCCAGCAGCCTAGGCACAGATACGCAGTATTTT. It codes for CASSLGTDTQYF.

The J gene is TRBJ1-4, the V gene TRBV28; D ambiguous. Trimming shortened V by 3 bases and J by 4 bases, and 3 bases separated the two germline ends. This CDR3 contains 12 residues. CDR1 and CDR2 (germline): MDHEN, SYDVKM. The CDR3 region has the DNA TGTGCCAGCAGTTTCAGTAATGAAAAACTGTTTTTT. It encodes CASSFSNEKLFF.

The chain is built from TRBV7-9 and TRBJ2-1; TRBD1 aligns across 7 bases. V was clipped by 5 bases and J by 2 bases; unmatched bases: 6. The CDR3 is made up of 15 amino acids. Germline V gene lookup returns CDR1 SEHNR and CDR2 FQNEAQ (reference sequence). DNA for the CDR3: TGTGCCAGCAGCCAGGCCGGGACAGCCTACAATGAGCAGTTCTTC. This codes for CASSQAGTAYNEQFF.

J is TRBJ2-2 and V is TRBV5-1; 9 nucleotides line up with TRBD1. Unmatched junction bases numbered 3, after V lost 3 bases and J lost 3 bases. Germline loops: CDR1 SGHRS, CDR2 YFSETQ. The CDR3 is made up of 15 amino acids. The CDR3 nucleotides read TGCGCCAGCAGCTCTCGGACAGGGGACACCGGGGAGCTGTTTTTT. Translated: CASSSRTGDTGELFF.

Many counts were recorded for this clone. The chain joins TRBV29-1 to TRBJ2-1; TRBD1 aligns across 11 bases. Germline-derived CDR1 and CDR2 are SQVTM and ANQGSEA. V shed 8 bases, J shed 5 bases, and the junction held 11 bases outside the gene matches. This CDR3 spans 15 amino acids. The CDR3 loop is CSTSPGQGDHNEQFF. CDR3 DNA sequence: TGCAGCACCTCTCCGGGACAGGGGGATCACAATGAGCAGTTCTTC.

The V call is TRBV7-3, the J call TRBJ2-2; D is uncertain. CDR1 is SGHTA, CDR2 FQGTGA, per germline. The ends were cut back, 0 bases at V and 5 bases at J, with 4 bases in the middle. The CDR3 has 13 amino acids. DNA of the CDR3: TGTGCCAGCAGCTTAACGCTAACCGGGGAGCTGTTTTTT. The encoded protein is CASSLTLTGELFF. Combining the CDR3 with reference TRBV7-3 and TRBJ2-2 gives the whole variable domain GAGVSQTPSNKVTEKGKYVELRCDPISGHTALYWYRQSLGQGPEFLIYFQGTGAADDSGLPNDRFFAVRPEGSVSTLKIQRTERGDSAVYLCASSLTLTGELFFGEGSRLTVL.

The V gene is TRBV9, the J gene TRBJ2-6; D may be TRBD1 (5 bases). This CDR3 comprises 18 residues. The germline CDR1 and CDR2 sequences are SGDLS and YYNGEE. Trimming took off 0 bases at V and 0 bases at J, with 13 bases between the two ends. Written as DNA, the CDR3 is TGTGCCAGCAGCGTAGGTGGGGCGTCCCTCTCTGGGGCCAACGTCCTGACTTTC. Its protein product is CASSVGGASLSGANVLTF.